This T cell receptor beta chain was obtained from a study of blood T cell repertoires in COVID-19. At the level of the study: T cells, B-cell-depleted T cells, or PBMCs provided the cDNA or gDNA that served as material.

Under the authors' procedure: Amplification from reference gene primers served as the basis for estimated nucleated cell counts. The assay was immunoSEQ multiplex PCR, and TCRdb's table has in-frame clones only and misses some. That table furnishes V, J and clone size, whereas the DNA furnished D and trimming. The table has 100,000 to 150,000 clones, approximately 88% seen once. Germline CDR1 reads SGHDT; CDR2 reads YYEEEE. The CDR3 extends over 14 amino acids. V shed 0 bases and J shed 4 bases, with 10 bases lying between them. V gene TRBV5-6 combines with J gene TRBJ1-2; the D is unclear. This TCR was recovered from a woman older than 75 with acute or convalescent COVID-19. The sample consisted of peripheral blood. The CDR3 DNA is TGTGCCAGCAGCTTGGCCATCACTTCCTATGGCTACACCTTC. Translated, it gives CASSLAITSYGYTF.